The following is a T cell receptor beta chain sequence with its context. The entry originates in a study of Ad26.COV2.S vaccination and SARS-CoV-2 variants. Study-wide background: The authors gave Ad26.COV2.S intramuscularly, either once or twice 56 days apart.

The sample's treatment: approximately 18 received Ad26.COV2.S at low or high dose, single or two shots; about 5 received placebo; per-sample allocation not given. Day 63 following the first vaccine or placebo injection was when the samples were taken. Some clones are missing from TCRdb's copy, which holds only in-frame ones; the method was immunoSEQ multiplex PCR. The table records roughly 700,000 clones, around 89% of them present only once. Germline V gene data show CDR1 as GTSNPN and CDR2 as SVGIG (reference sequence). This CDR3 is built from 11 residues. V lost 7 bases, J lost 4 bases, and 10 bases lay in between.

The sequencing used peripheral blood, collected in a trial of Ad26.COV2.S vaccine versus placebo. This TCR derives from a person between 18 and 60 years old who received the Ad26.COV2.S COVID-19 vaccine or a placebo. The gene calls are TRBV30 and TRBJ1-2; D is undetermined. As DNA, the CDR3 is TGTGCCTACGACCTTTTCTATGGCTACACCTTC. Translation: CAYDLFYGYTF.